Below are 30 T cell receptor beta chains sequenced from a single sample in a study of T cells in Graves' hyperthyroidism and ophthalmopathy. The investigators amplified TCR beta CDR3 regions from RNA transcripts. The HTBI primer set was used in a first-round RT-PCR of the TCR CDR3. TCRdb used MiXCR to reprocess the multiplex PCR reads, holding one entry per CDR3 protein. The sample holds roughly 500,000 distinct CDR3 sequences, 46% seen once. The specimen sequenced was peripheral blood or thyroid tissue (not recorded which). All receptors come from an adult woman with Graves' disease, either hyperthyroidism or ophthalmopathy (not recorded which).

V usage is TRBV10-3 and J usage is TRBJ2-7; 7 bases align to TRBD1. The CDR3 is 13 amino acids. From germline, CDR1 is ENHRY and CDR2 SYGVKD. The J segment lost 6 bases and the V segment lost 6 bases, leaving 8 bases of the junction unmatched. CDR3: CAISMTGTSEQYF. CDR3 nucleotide sequence: TGTGCCATCAGCATGACAGGGACCAGCGAGCAGTACTTC.

This chain links TRBV2 with TRBJ1-2; weak D call: TRBD1 (6 bases). The length of the CDR3 is 11 residues. From germline, CDR1 is SNHLY and CDR2 FYNNEI. Here the CDR3 DNA reads TGTGCTACCCGGACAGCCTATGGCTACACCTTC. Translated, it gives CATRTAYGYTF. The full variable domain, with the rest looked up from reference TRBV2 and TRBJ1-2, is EPEVTQTPSHQVTQMGQEVILRCVPISNHLYFYWYRQILGQKVEFLVSFYNNEISEKSEIFDDQFSVERPDGSNFTLKIRSTKLEDSAMYFCATRTAYGYTFGSGTRLTVV.

The sample holds a few counts of this clonotype. The chain couples TRBV7-2 to TRBJ1-1, with D tentatively TRBD1 (5 bases). The CDR3 runs to 15 residues. V was cut by 1 base and J by 9 bases, with 18 bases left in between. Germline CDR1 SGHTA, CDR2 FQGNSA. As DNA, the CDR3 is TGTGCCAGCAGCTTAGGTAGTCTGGGACTGAGTAAAGCTTTCTTT. Its translation: CASSLGSLGLSKAFF.

A word on this clonotype: At one end the junction does not follow the germline gene, possibly because of a read error. V and J are TRBV25-1 and TRBJ1-5; D might be TRBD1 (6 bases). Germline V gene sequence: CDR1 MGHDK, CDR2 SYGVNS. This CDR3 is built from 16 residues. CDR3 sequence: CACSASRDMSNQPQHF. CDR3 in DNA: TGTGCCTGCAGTGCTTCCCGGGACATGAGCAATCAGCCCCAGCATTTT.

The table lists this clonotype with many counts. V usage is TRBV29-1 and J usage is TRBJ1-2; 7 nucleotides line up with TRBD1. Unmatched junction bases numbered 7, after V lost 8 bases and J lost 4 bases. Germline V gives CDR1 SQVTM, CDR2 ANQGSEA. The CDR3 extends over 12 amino acids. DNA of the CDR3: TGCAGCACCTCGGACAGGTCCTATGGCTACACCTTC. Translating it yields CSTSDRSYGYTF.

As regards this clonotype: An end of the junction differs from the germline gene, which may be a read error. V and J are TRBV10-2 and TRBJ1-1, with D perhaps TRBD1 (6 bases). Germline values: CDR1 WSHSY, CDR2 SAAADI. The length of the CDR3 is 12 residues. CDR3 residues: CASSFGQSEAFF. The CDR3 DNA reads as TGTGCCAGCAGCTTCGGACAGAGTGAAGCTTTCTTT.

This clonotype was detected a few times. The V gene is TRBV9, the J gene TRBJ1-1; D not certain. Germline lookup yields CDR1 SGDLS and CDR2 YYNGEE. This CDR3 is 15 amino acids long. The V and J ends lost 0 bases and 5 bases respectively, with 14 bases between them. CDR3 in DNA: TGTGCCAGCAGCGTAGGAGGAATGAGGACGACTGAAGCTTTCTTT. It translates to CASSVGGMRTTEAFF.

CDR3 loop: CASSQGLGDGSGVEQYF. Written as DNA, the CDR3 is TGTGCCAGCAGCCAAGGGCTGGGGGACGGGTCGGGAGTTGAGCAGTACTTC. The chain recombines TRBV2 with TRBJ2-7; D might be TRBD2 (6 bases). From germline, CDR1 is SNHLY and CDR2 FYNNEI. The CDR3 spans 17 residues. V lost 6 bases and J 7 bases, leaving 28 bases between the germline ends.

The chain uses TRBV5-1 and TRBJ1-2; D call uncertain. The germline gives CDR1 SGHRS, CDR2 YFSETQ. The V gene lost 0 bases and the J gene lost 8 bases, with 20 bases spanning the gap. CDR3 length equals 16 residues. The CDR3 here is CASSLAGFTARRGYTF. DNA for the CDR3: TGCGCCAGCAGCTTGGCCGGCTTCACCGCCCGGAGGGGCTACACCTTC.

This clonotype was seen many times. The rearrangement joins TRBV7-9 to TRBJ2-7; D is possibly TRBD2 (7 bases). V lost 1 base and J lost 6, with 16 bases in between. Germline values: CDR1 SEHNR, CDR2 FQNEAQ (reference sequence). There are 15 residues in the CDR3. The CDR3 sequence: CASSLEGGKAFEQYF. As DNA, the CDR3 is TGTGCCAGCAGCTTAGAGGGGGGGAAGGCGTTCGAGCAGTACTTC. The entire variable domain, with the rest obtained from reference TRBV7-9 and TRBJ2-7, is as follows: DTGVSQNPRHKITKRGQNVTFRCDPISEHNRLYWYRQTLGQGPEFLTYFQNEAQLEKSRLLSDRFSAERPKGSFSTLEIQRTEQGDSAMYLCASSLEGGKAFEQYFGPGTRLTVT.

There are a few counts of this clonotype. V and J are TRBV10-2 and TRBJ1-6; D is possibly TRBD1 (5 bases). Trimming took 2 bases from V and 8 from J, leaving 7 bases between them. CDR3 length: 13 residues. CDR1 WSHSY and CDR2 SAAADI come from the germline V gene. The CDR3 here is CASSEDRDSPLHF. DNA for the CDR3: TGCGCCAGCAGTGAGGACAGAGATTCACCCCTCCACTTT.

The V and J genes are TRBV7-8 and TRBJ2-5, with 9 positions matching TRBD1. J was trimmed by 7 bases and V by 4 bases; bases with no gene match: 16. Germline V CDR1 and CDR2: SGHVS, FQNEAQ. The CDR3 sequence is 17 residues long. CDR3 DNA: TGTGCCAGCAGCTGGACAGGGGCGAGCGGGCCCCAGAGGACCCAGTACTTC. This translates into CASSWTGASGPQRTQYF.

The chain carries TRBV10-3 and TRBJ1-5; possibly TRBD1 for D (6 bases). Germline-derived CDR1 and CDR2 are ENHRY and SYGVKD. V dropped 0 bases and J dropped 1 base, with 13 bases sitting between them. The CDR3 has 17 amino acids. The CDR3 DNA sequence: TGTGCCATCAGTGAGTCGGGGGGGCAGTTGAGCAATCAGCCCCAGCATTTT. Translating it yields CAISESGGQLSNQPQHF.

This chain joins TRBV5-6 and TRBJ2-5; no reliable D call. Trimming left V 0 bases short and J 3 bases short, with 12 bases between. This CDR3 has 15 amino acids. Germline V gene sequence: CDR1 SGHDT, CDR2 YYEEEE. CDR3 protein: CASSLVGRYKETQYF. CDR3 DNA: TGTGCCAGCAGCTTGGTGGGCAGGTATAAAGAGACCCAGTACTTC.

The chain is built from TRBV7-2 and TRBJ2-2; either TRBD1 or TRBD2 may fit D (5 bases each). This CDR3 is 17 amino acids long. The V end lost 4 bases, the J end lost 0 bases, and 15 bases lay between the germline ends. Germline CDR1 is SGHTA and CDR2 is FQGNSA. Here the CDR3 reads CASSSNLGPSNTGELFF. CDR3 sequence (DNA): TGTGCCAGCAGCTCCAACTTGGGACCTTCGAACACCGGGGAGCTGTTTTTT. Filled out from reference TRBV7-2 and TRBJ2-2, the complete variable domain reads GAGVSQSPSNKVTEKGKDVELRCDPISGHTALYWYRQSLGQGLEFLIYFQGNSAPDKSGLPSDRFSAERTGGSVSTLTIQRTQQEDSAVYLCASSSNLGPSNTGELFFGEGSRLTVL.

Only a few counts were recorded for this clonotype. The chain employs TRBV29-1 and TRBJ2-5; D ambiguous. With 7 bases removed from V and 1 base from J, the gap between germline ends came to 7 bases. Germline CDR1 and CDR2: SQVTM and ANQGSEA. This CDR3 comprises 11 residues. The CDR3 DNA is TGCAGCGGGCTCGTCCAAGAGACCCAGTACTTC. Encoded protein: CSGLVQETQYF.

The table lists this clonotype with a count of one. The rearrangement links TRBV7-9 to TRBJ1-2, with TRBD1 matching 7 bases. The CDR3 loop spans 14 amino acids. With 2 bases clipped from V and 5 bases from J, the junction kept 5 bases outside the gene matches. Germline-derived CDR1 and CDR2 are SEHNR and FQNEAQ (reference sequence). CDR3 nucleotides: TGTGCCAGCAGCTTACCGGGACAGCTTTATGGCTACACCTTC. Encoded protein: CASSLPGQLYGYTF.

The chain has TRBV24-1 and TRBJ2-2; TRBD1 matches 7 bases. The germline V gene encodes CDR1 KGHDR and CDR2 SFDVKD. This CDR3 contains 15 residues. After removal of 5 bases from V and 4 bases from J, the junction contained 6 bases not matched to a gene. The CDR3 coding sequence is TGTGCCACCAGTGGGAAGGGGGCGCTCACCGGGGAGCTGTTTTTT. Protein: CATSGKGALTGELFF.

The J gene is TRBJ1-1, the V gene TRBV7-9; D unresolved. The CDR3 contains 19 residues. Germline V CDR1 and CDR2: SEHNR, FQNEAQ (reference sequence). Trimming took 5 bases from V and 0 from J, leaving 25 bases between them. CDR3 region: CASSPHLPREMIMNTEAFF. CDR3 coding DNA: TGTGCCAGCAGCCCTCACCTCCCCCGGGAGATGATTATGAACACTGAAGCTTTCTTT.

This clonotype has just a few counts. A much larger clone differs by one base, so this may be a read error. The rearrangement uses TRBV20-1 and TRBJ1-3; a possible D gene is TRBD1 (6 bases). The CDR3 has 12 residues. The V gene's germline CDR1 is DFQATT and CDR2 SNEGSKA (reference sequence). Trimming removed 1 base from V and 8 bases from J, with 9 bases in between. Written as DNA, the CDR3 is TGCAGTGCTAGAGTCAGGGGAGACACCATATATTTT. This translates into CSARVRGDTIYF.

The chain uses TRBV2 and TRBJ2-5, with D perhaps matching TRBD2 (6 bases). This CDR3 has 15 amino acids. Germline lookup yields CDR1 SNHLY and CDR2 FYNNEI. Between the trimmed V and J ends, which lost 6 bases and 5 bases, there was a span of 19 bases. As DNA, the CDR3 is TGTGCCAGCAGCGGCGGGCCCATTGCGGGGGAGACCCAGTACTTC. The encoded protein is CASSGGPIAGETQYF.

This clonotype was seen many times. The chain combines TRBV2 with TRBJ1-1; D unresolved. This CDR3 contains 12 residues. Between the trimmed V and J ends, which lost 8 bases and 1 base, there was a span of 8 bases. Germline CDR1 SNHLY, CDR2 FYNNEI. CDR3 residues: CASLEENTEAFF. CDR3 sequence (DNA): TGTGCCAGCCTGGAGGAGAACACTGAAGCTTTCTTT.

The chain is built from TRBV24-1 and TRBJ2-1; TRBD2 matches at 8 bases. The V gene end was trimmed by 3 bases and the J gene end by 15 bases; junction bases not matched to a gene: 9. Germline loops: CDR1 KGHDR, CDR2 SFDVKD. The CDR3 is 13 residues long. DNA for the CDR3: TGTGCCACCAGTGATGGGACTACTAGCGGCCTGTTCTTC. Translation: CATSDGTTSGLFF.

The rearrangement links TRBV29-1 to TRBJ1-2; D is ambiguous. The V end was cut by 6 bases, the J end by 6 bases, with 11 bases between. The CDR3 contains 11 residues. CDR1 and CDR2 (germline): SQVTM, ANQGSEA. CDR3 nucleotide sequence: TGCAGCGTGGGATCCATCGATGGCTACACCTTC. Translation gives CSVGSIDGYTF. Based on the CDR3 plus reference TRBV29-1 and TRBJ1-2, the full variable domain is SAVISQKPSRDICQRGTSLTIQCQVDSQVTMMFWYRQQPGQSLTLIATANQGSEATYESGFVIDKFPISRPNLTFSTLTVSNMSPEDSSIYLCSVGSIDGYTFGSGTRLTVV.

CDR3 DNA: TGCAGTGCAAGGACTAGCGGGAGCACCTACGAGCAGTACTTC. The encoded protein is CSARTSGSTYEQYF. The chain joins TRBV20-1 to TRBJ2-7; 13 bases agree with TRBD2. CDR1 DFQATT and CDR2 SNEGSKA come from the germline V gene (reference sequence). CDR3 length: 14 amino acids. V dropped 6 bases and J dropped 2; count of bases not matched to a gene: 4.

V is TRBV7-9 and J is TRBJ1-3; D possibly corresponds to TRBD1 (5 bases). The CDR3 loop spans 15 amino acids. CDR1 and CDR2 (germline): SEHNR, FQNEAQ (reference sequence). The V end lost 7 bases, the J end lost 4 bases, and 17 bases lay between the germline ends. DNA for the CDR3: TGTGCCAGCAACCCGGCCAGGGTTTCAGGAAACACCATATATTTT. This encodes CASNPARVSGNTIYF.

J is TRBJ1-4 and V is TRBV5-1; 10 nucleotides line up with TRBD1. The length of the CDR3 is 14 residues. Trimming at V came to 4 bases and at J to 8 bases, leaving 5 bases not matched to a gene. Germline assignment: CDR1 SGHRS and CDR2 YFSETQ. CDR3 sequence: CASSGTGDGEKLFF. The CDR3 bases are TGCGCCAGCAGCGGGACAGGGGATGGAGAAAAACTGTTTTTT. The complete variable domain, with remaining parts taken from reference TRBV5-1 and TRBJ1-4, reads KAGVTQTPRYLIKTRGQQVTLSCSPISGHRSVSWYQQTPGQGLQFLFEYFSETQRNKGNFPGRFSGRQFSNSRSEMNVSTLELGDSALYLCASSGTGDGEKLFFGSGTQLSVL.

This rearrangement joins TRBV19 to TRBJ1-5, with D hard to call. The CDR3 spans 13 residues. The V and J ends lost 3 bases and 13 bases respectively, with 16 bases between them. Germline V gene sequence: CDR1 LNHDA, CDR2 SQIVND (reference sequence). The CDR3 loop reads CASSIRFSGNQHF. Written as DNA, the CDR3 is TGTGCCAGTAGTATTCGTTTTAGCGGGAATCAGCATTTT.

The J gene is TRBJ2-7, the V gene TRBV7-9, with 7 bases matching TRBD2. The CDR3 covers 14 residues. Looked up from germline, CDR1 is SEHNR and CDR2 is FQNEAQ (reference sequence). The V gene end was trimmed by 5 bases and the J gene end by 3 bases; junction bases not matched to a gene: 7. CDR3 in DNA: TGTGCCAGCAGCCACCGGACTAGTATCTACGAGCAGTACTTC. Its translation is CASSHRTSIYEQYF. The full variable domain, its missing parts supplied by reference TRBV7-9 and TRBJ2-7, is DTGVSQNPRHKITKRGQNVTFRCDPISEHNRLYWYRQTLGQGPEFLTYFQNEAQLEKSRLLSDRFSAERPKGSFSTLEIQRTEQGDSAMYLCASSHRTSIYEQYFGPGTRLTVT.

This clonotype was seen only a few times. The chain joins TRBV15 to TRBJ1-1; the D gene is possibly TRBD1 (6 bases). The CDR3 is made up of 15 amino acids. Trimming took off 4 bases at V and 0 bases at J, with 12 bases between the two ends. Germline V gene sequence: CDR1 LNHNV, CDR2 YYDKDF (reference sequence). The CDR3: CATSNRDTLNTEAFF. Here the CDR3 DNA reads TGTGCCACCAGCAACAGGGACACGTTGAACACTGAAGCTTTCTTT.